Listed below are T cell receptor beta chains from one sample, sequenced in a study of blood T cell repertoires in COVID-19. The table came from immunoSEQ multiplex PCR; TCRdb's copy has only in-frame clones and leaves some out. In the table there are roughly 160,000 clones, approximately 80% of which are singletons. The source material was PBMCs or T cells enriched from blood (not recorded which). All receptors derive from a woman aged 60-75 years who had recovered from COVID-19. The conserved cysteine and the conserved F or W are not part of the CDR3 here.

>TRBJ2-3|TRBV4-2
ASSQRTVSTDTQY
>TRBJ1-6|TRBV15
ATSRDAGGRVNSPLH
>TRBJ1-3|TRBV27
ASSLSSSGNTIY
>TRBJ2-7|TRBV5-4
ASSSGTSGGSYEQY
>TRBJ2-3|TRBV5-1
ASSSGTVSDTQY
>TRBJ1-2|TRBV5-1
ASSLEGDFGYT
>TRBJ1-6|TRBV27
ASSIRYPSSYNSPLH
>TRBJ2-3|TRBV9
ASSVGTSGGAPDTQY
>TRBJ2-5|TRBV19
ASSMSEYQETQY
>TRBJ1-6|TRBV7-3
ASSLDSTNSPLH
>TRBJ2-3|TRBV4-1
ASSQWAGFSDTQY
>TRBJ2-1|TRBV5-1
ASSLVAGEGGEQF
>TRBJ1-5|TRBV5-8
ASSQGQFNQPQH
>TRBJ2-3|TRBV5-1
ASSVAGRADTQY
>TRBJ1-3|TRBV4-1
ASSQAGTGGFSGNTIY
>TRBJ1-4|TRBV28
ASRKQSLRDNEKLF
>TRBJ1-5|TRBV19
ASSQPYRGQPQH
>TRBJ1-2|TRBV1
TSSQPFRRTTLYNYGYT
>TRBJ1-6|TRBV2
ASSEAGDNSPLH
>TRBJ2-1|TRBV5-4
ASSLPREGLNNEQF
>TRBJ1-1|TRBV6-5
ASKTGRTVNTEAF
>TRBJ1-1|TRBV10-3
AGGGGGNTEAF
>TRBJ1-3|TRBV21-1
ASRTGVSGNTIY
>TRBJ2-5|TRBV6-5
ASRGTAGETQY
>TRBJ2-5|TRBV24-1
ATSDGDRGLEETQY
>TRBJ2-7|TRBV12-5
ASGPGTYEQY
>TRBJ1-2|TRBV5-4
ASSLPGYGYT
>TRBJ2-1|TRBV7-9
ASSLFRGRGNEQF
>TRBJ2-1|TRBV5-1
ASSLTGHNEQF
>TRBJ1-5|TRBV24-1
ATSDSGGLSNQPQH
>TRBJ1-6|TRBV28
ASSLGQGYNSPLH
>TRBJ1-6|TRBV30
AWSAPYVLSLH
>TRBJ2-7|TRBV7-8
ASSLARSSGGYEQY